Listed below are T cell receptor beta chains from one sample, sequenced in a study of blood T cell repertoires in COVID-19. Sequencing was performed with immunoSEQ multiplex PCR; in TCRdb, only in-frame clones are kept and a portion is missing. The table shows 100,000 to 150,000 clones, with approximately 90% occurring only once. The sample consisted of peripheral blood. The receptor source for this set is a man aged 45 to 65 with acute or convalescent COVID-19. The CDR3 runs from the conserved cysteine through the conserved F or W. Fields, in order: clone size, V gene, J gene, D gene, CDR3 DNA, CDR3 protein. D genes are given only for firm matches. Expanded clones are given a class, and other clones once, few, many or no size at all.

size: .; V: TRBV7-8; J: TRBJ1-2; D: TRBD1; DNA: TGTGCCAGCAGCCCAAACCGGGACAGGGGTCACTATGGCTACACCTTC; CDR3: CASSPNRDRGHYGYTF
size: .; V: TRBV30; J: TRBJ1-6; D: .; DNA: TGTGCCTGGACGGACGGACTCTATAATTCACCCCTCCACTTT; CDR3: CAWTDGLYNSPLHF
size: .; V: TRBV2; J: TRBJ1-2; D: TRBD1; DNA: TGTGCCAGCAGTATGCGACAGGGAGGTTACGGCTACACCTTC; CDR3: CASSMRQGGYGYTF
size: .; V: TRBV27; J: TRBJ1-2; D: TRBD1; DNA: TGTGCCAGCAGTTTCACAGGGGTGGTGGGCTACACCTTC; CDR3: CASSFTGVVGYTF
size: .; V: TRBV18; J: TRBJ1-1; D: .; DNA: TGTGCCAGCTCACTCCTAAATGAAGCTTTCTTT; CDR3: CASSLLNEAFF
size: .; V: TRBV2; J: TRBJ1-1; D: .; DNA: TGTGCCAGCAAGAACATGAACACTGAAGCTTTCTTT; CDR3: CASKNMNTEAFF
size: few; V: TRBV5-6; J: TRBJ2-3; D: TRBD2; DNA: TGTGCCAGCAGCTTGTTTGGTAGCGGGGGGGCAATGGGCACAGATACGCAGTATTTT; CDR3: CASSLFGSGGAMGTDTQYF
size: .; V: TRBV7-9; J: TRBJ1-1; D: .; DNA: TGTGCCAGCGGGCGACAGAACACTGAAGCTTTCTTT; CDR3: CASGRQNTEAFF
size: .; V: TRBV11-3; J: TRBJ2-1; D: TRBD1; DNA: TGTGCCAGCAGCTTAGATTCAGGGGGCTTGGATGAGCAGTTCTTC; CDR3: CASSLDSGGLDEQFF
size: .; V: TRBV28; J: TRBJ1-2; D: .; DNA: TGTGCCAGCAGTATAAGGCGGGGGGGGCATGGCTACACCTTC; CDR3: CASSIRRGGHGYTF
size: .; V: TRBV6-2/TRBV6-3; J: TRBJ1-2; D: .; DNA: TGTGCCAGCAGTTACGACGGGAAGGCATATGGCTACACCTTC; CDR3: CASSYDGKAYGYTF
size: .; V: TRBV18; J: TRBJ1-1; D: .; DNA: TGTGCCAGCTCTCGTACACCAAACACTGAAGCTTTCTTT; CDR3: CASSRTPNTEAFF
size: once; V: TRBV2; J: TRBJ1-5; D: .; DNA: TGTGCCAGCAGGAGAGGGGGTAGCAATCAGCCCCAGCATTTT; CDR3: CASRRGGSNQPQHF
size: .; V: TRBV9; J: TRBJ2-2; D: TRBD2; DNA: TGTGCCAGCAGCATTAACCCAGCGGGACTCACCGGGGAGCTGTTTTTT; CDR3: CASSINPAGLTGELFF
size: .; V: TRBV19; J: TRBJ1-5; D: .; DNA: TGTGCCAGTAACTCTTTGCGCAATCAGCCCCAGCATTTT; CDR3: CASNSLRNQPQHF
size: once; V: TRBV28; J: TRBJ1-2; D: TRBD1; DNA: TGTGCCAGCAGTTTTTCGGGACAGAGCTACACCTTC; CDR3: CASSFSGQSYTF
size: .; V: TRBV2; J: TRBJ2-2; D: .; DNA: TGTGCCAGTTCTTTTTACACCGGGGAGCTGTTTTTT; CDR3: CASSFYTGELFF
size: .; V: TRBV2; J: TRBJ1-1; D: TRBD1; DNA: TGTGCCAGCAGTGTCATGTCGGGACAGGGTGTTGAAGCTTTCTTT; CDR3: CASSVMSGQGVEAFF
size: .; V: TRBV6-5; J: TRBJ2-3; D: .; DNA: TGTGCCAGCAGCGACTCCGGGATCTACACAGATACGCAGTATTTT; CDR3: CASSDSGIYTDTQYF
size: once; V: TRBV28; J: TRBJ2-3; D: TRBD2; DNA: TGTGCCAGCAGTTGGATGGGACTAGCAGTTACTAGCACAGATACGCAGTATTTT; CDR3: CASSWMGLAVTSTDTQYF
size: few; V: TRBV19; J: TRBJ2-7; D: .; DNA: TGTGCCAGTAGTAATCTAATGACCTACGAGCAGTACTTC; CDR3: CASSNLMTYEQYF
size: .; V: TRBV2; J: TRBJ1-4; D: .; DNA: TGTGCCATCCCGCTAGGGACCCAGGGGGAAAAACTGTTTTTT; CDR3: CAIPLGTQGEKLFF
size: .; V: TRBV6-5; J: TRBJ1-1; D: TRBD1; DNA: TGTGCCAGCAGTCGGACAGGGCAGCGCACTGAAGCTTTCTTT; CDR3: CASSRTGQRTEAFF
size: .; V: TRBV4-2; J: TRBJ2-1; D: TRBD2; DNA: TGTGCCAGCAGCCATTCCGGGACTAGCGGTTACAATGAGCAGTTCTTC; CDR3: CASSHSGTSGYNEQFF
size: .; V: TRBV27; J: TRBJ1-3; D: .; DNA: TGTGCCAGCAGTTTTACGTCTAGCTCTGGAAACACCATATATTTT; CDR3: CASSFTSSSGNTIYF
size: .; V: TRBV11-2; J: TRBJ2-2; D: .; DNA: .; CDR3: CASSLGLAGFGAGELFF
size: .; V: TRBV5-1; J: TRBJ2-5; D: .; DNA: TGCGCCAGCAGGGCAGGGAACCAAGAGACCCAGTACTTC; CDR3: CASRAGNQETQYF
size: .; V: TRBV5-4; J: TRBJ2-4; D: TRBD2; DNA: TGTGCCAGCAGCGCGGGTCCAGCGGGAGGAAACATTCAGTACTTC; CDR3: CASSAGPAGGNIQYF
size: .; V: TRBV7-9; J: TRBJ1-4; D: TRBD1; DNA: TGTGCCAGCAGCTTTCCCGGGACAGGGGGTTCTAATGAAAAACTGTTTTTT; CDR3: CASSFPGTGGSNEKLFF
size: .; V: TRBV28; J: TRBJ1-5; D: TRBD1; DNA: TGTGCCAGCAGTTTATTGGGACAGGGGGCGAATCAGCCCCAGCATTTT; CDR3: CASSLLGQGANQPQHF
size: .; V: TRBV4-1; J: TRBJ2-5; D: TRBD1; DNA: TGCGCCAGCAGCTCAACGGGCAGGGGGCGCGAGACCCAGTACTTC; CDR3: CASSSTGRGRETQYF
size: once; V: TRBV28; J: TRBJ1-1; D: .; DNA: TGTGCCAGCAGCTGGTCAGCGCCCCCGAACACTGAAGCTTTCTTT; CDR3: CASSWSAPPNTEAFF
size: .; V: TRBV27; J: TRBJ2-5; D: .; DNA: TGTGCCAGCAGTTCGACTAGAGAGACCCAGTACTTC; CDR3: CASSSTRETQYF
size: .; V: TRBV2; J: TRBJ1-5; D: .; DNA: TGTGCCAGCAGTGAATCCGAGCCCCAGCATTTT; CDR3: CASSESEPQHF
size: few; V: TRBV3-1/TRBV3-2; J: TRBJ1-1; D: TRBD1; DNA: TGTGCCAGCAGCCCCGACTATCCGGGACAGGGGAGAACTGAAGCTTTCTTT; CDR3: CASSPDYPGQGRTEAFF
size: .; V: TRBV5-1; J: TRBJ1-2; D: TRBD1; DNA: TGCGCCAGCAGCTTGACGGCAGGGGGAAGAGATGGCTACACCTTC; CDR3: CASSLTAGGRDGYTF
size: .; V: TRBV27; J: TRBJ1-2; D: TRBD1; DNA: TGTGCCAGCAGTTTTGGACAGGGGGGTCACTATGGCTACACCTTC; CDR3: CASSFGQGGHYGYTF
size: .; V: TRBV19; J: TRBJ2-5; D: .; DNA: TGTGCCAGTAGTATGGCTAGCAAAGAGACCCAGTACTTC; CDR3: CASSMASKETQYF
size: .; V: TRBV27; J: TRBJ2-3; D: TRBD2; DNA: TGTGCCAGCAGTTTTGCGGGAGTCGGTACAGATACGCAGTATTTT; CDR3: CASSFAGVGTDTQYF
size: .; V: TRBV20-1; J: TRBJ2-1; D: TRBD2; DNA: TGCAGTGCTAGTACTAGCGGGAGGGGACCTTGGGGTGAGCAGTTCTTC; CDR3: CSASTSGRGPWGEQFF
size: .; V: TRBV4-1; J: TRBJ1-1; D: .; DNA: TGCGCCAGCAGCCAAGCTCAGGGGCGGACTGAAGCTTTCTTT; CDR3: CASSQAQGRTEAFF
size: .; V: TRBV7-3; J: TRBJ2-7; D: .; DNA: TGTGCCAGCAGCTCCACCTCCGGGGTCGAGCAGTACTTC; CDR3: CASSSTSGVEQYF
size: .; V: TRBV6-1; J: TRBJ2-7; D: TRBD2; DNA: TGTGCCAGCAGTCGGTTACTAGCGTACGAGCAGTACTTC; CDR3: CASSRLLAYEQYF
size: .; V: TRBV18; J: TRBJ1-5; D: .; DNA: TGTGCCAGCTCACCACTGGGCCAGGGGAATCAGCCCCAGCATTTT; CDR3: CASSPLGQGNQPQHF
size: .; V: TRBV5-1; J: TRBJ1-1; D: .; DNA: TGCGCCAGCAGCTTTCCCCGATTGGGAGGAGAGGCTTTCTTT; CDR3: CASSFPRLGGEAFF
size: .; V: TRBV4-1; J: TRBJ1-2; D: .; DNA: TGCGCCAGCAGCCGACAGCGGGGGTATGAAAACTATGGCTACACCTTC; CDR3: CASSRQRGYENYGYTF
size: .; V: TRBV27; J: TRBJ2-7; D: TRBD2; DNA: TGTGCCAGCGGGCGCGGGAGGGGGCTTTCCTACGAGCAGTACTTC; CDR3: CASGRGRGLSYEQYF
size: .; V: TRBV5-4; J: TRBJ2-7; D: .; DNA: TGTGCCAGCAGCTCATGGGCTGGCTCCTACGAGCAGTACTTC; CDR3: CASSSWAGSYEQYF
size: .; V: TRBV4-2; J: TRBJ2-1; D: .; DNA: TGTGCCAGCAGCCAAGAGGGGGCGGGAGCGGGGTACAATGAGCAGTTCTTC; CDR3: CASSQEGAGAGYNEQFF
size: .; V: TRBV4-2; J: TRBJ1-2; D: .; DNA: TGTGCCAGCAGCCAAGTCAATGGCTACACCTTC; CDR3: CASSQVNGYTF
size: .; V: TRBV18; J: TRBJ1-1; D: .; DNA: TGTGCCAGCTCAAAACTACCGGGGACTGAAGCTTTCTTT; CDR3: CASSKLPGTEAFF
size: .; V: TRBV4-2; J: TRBJ2-2; D: TRBD1; DNA: TGTGCCAGCAGCCGGGGCGACAGGGGTGACGGGGAGCTGTTTTTT; CDR3: CASSRGDRGDGELFF
size: .; V: TRBV28; J: TRBJ2-7; D: .; DNA: TGTGCCAGCAGTTTACGGCCAGTAGGAGCCTACGAGCAGTACTTC; CDR3: CASSLRPVGAYEQYF
size: .; V: TRBV5-1; J: TRBJ1-2; D: .; DNA: TGCGCCAGCAGCCGGCAGGGAATGGATGGCTACACCTTC; CDR3: CASSRQGMDGYTF
size: .; V: TRBV19; J: TRBJ2-7; D: TRBD1; DNA: TGTGCCAGTAGTAGGACCGGGACAGCCTACGAGCAGTACTTC; CDR3: CASSRTGTAYEQYF
size: .; V: TRBV7-2; J: TRBJ2-7; D: .; DNA: TGTGCCAGCAGCTTAGTACAGCACTCCTACGAGCAGTACTTC; CDR3: CASSLVQHSYEQYF
size: .; V: TRBV6-5; J: TRBJ2-3; D: .; DNA: TGTGCCAGCAGGGTATCAGGGGTAAGCACAGATACGCAGTATTTT; CDR3: CASRVSGVSTDTQYF